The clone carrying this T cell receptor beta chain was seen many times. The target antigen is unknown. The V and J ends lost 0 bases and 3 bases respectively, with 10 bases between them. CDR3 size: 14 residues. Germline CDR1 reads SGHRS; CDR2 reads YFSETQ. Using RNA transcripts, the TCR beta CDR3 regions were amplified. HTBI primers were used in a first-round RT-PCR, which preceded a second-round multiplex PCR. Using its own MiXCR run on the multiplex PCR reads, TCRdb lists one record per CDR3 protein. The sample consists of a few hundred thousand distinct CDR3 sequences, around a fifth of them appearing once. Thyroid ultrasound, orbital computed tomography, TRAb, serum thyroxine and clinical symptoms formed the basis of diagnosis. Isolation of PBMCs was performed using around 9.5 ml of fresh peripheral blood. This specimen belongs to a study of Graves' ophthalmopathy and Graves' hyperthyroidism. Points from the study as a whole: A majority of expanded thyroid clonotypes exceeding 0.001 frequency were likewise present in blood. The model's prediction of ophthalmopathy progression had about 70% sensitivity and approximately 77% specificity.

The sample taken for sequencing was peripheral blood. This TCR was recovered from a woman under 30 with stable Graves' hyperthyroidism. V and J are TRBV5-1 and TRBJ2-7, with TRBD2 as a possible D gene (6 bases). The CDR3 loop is CASSLVVGGYEQYF. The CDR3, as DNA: TGCGCCAGCAGCTTGGTAGTGGGGGGCTACGAGCAGTACTTC.